The next 19 T cell receptor beta chains were all read from a single sample in a study of blood T cell repertoires in COVID-19 (dated by TCRdb to about 2020). The method was the immunoSEQ multiplex PCR assay. As stored in TCRdb, this immuneACCESS dataset retains in-frame rearrangements with V and J assigned. A fraction of the clones does not appear; measured against another copy, unresolved V genes explain less than half of the discrepancy, and the remainder lacks a known reason. The sample has about 350,000 clones on record, about 87% of them singletons. In total, the top ten clones hold about 5.7% of the sample. The sequenced sample was PBMCs or T cells enriched from blood (not recorded which). The source of these receptors is a woman aged 25-40 years who had recovered from COVID-19.

The rearrangement uses TRBV11-2 and TRBJ2-5; TRBD2 matches 11 bases. Germline CDR1 is SGHAT and CDR2 is FQNNGV. V shed 5 bases, J shed 5 bases, and the junction held 4 bases outside the gene matches. The CDR3 covers 14 residues. The CDR3 reads CASSTLAGVETQYF. CDR3 nucleotides: TGTGCCAGCAGCACACTAGCGGGGGTCGAGACCCAGTACTTC.

The rearrangement joins TRBV20-1 to TRBJ2-7, with 8 bases that match TRBD2. Germline V gene sequence: CDR1 DFQATT, CDR2 SNEGSKA (reference sequence). The length of the CDR3 is 15 residues. J was trimmed by 3 bases and V by 3 bases; bases with no gene match: 10. The chain's CDR3 is CSASVPRGAVYEQYF. The CDR3 DNA is TGCAGTGCTAGTGTTCCGCGGGGGGCAGTCTACGAGCAGTACTTC.

V is TRBV2 and J is TRBJ1-5; possible D gene TRBD1, 5 bases. Looked up from germline, CDR1 is SNHLY and CDR2 is FYNNEI. The CDR3 sequence is 16 residues long. Deletions cut 2 bases from V and 0 bases from J, with 11 bases between. CDR3 nucleotides: TGTGCCAGCAGTGAAACGGCAGGGTATAGCAATCAGCCCCAGCATTTT. This translates into CASSETAGYSNQPQHF. The full variable domain, its missing parts supplied by reference TRBV2 and TRBJ1-5, is EPEVTQTPSHQVTQMGQEVILRCVPISNHLYFYWYRQILGQKVEFLVSFYNNEISEKSEIFDDQFSVERPDGSNFTLKIRSTKLEDSAMYFCASSETAGYSNQPQHFGDGTRLSIL.

The gene calls are TRBV4-1 and TRBJ1-4; the D is unclear. The CDR3 spans 14 residues. V lost 8 bases and J lost 4, with 14 bases in between. The germline V gene has CDR1 MGHRA and CDR2 YSYEKL. CDR3 nucleotide sequence: TGCGCCAGCGCCCAACAGAGAGTTAATGAAAAACTGTTTTTT. It is translated as CASAQQRVNEKLFF.

This CDR3 reads CASAARDRVDGYTF. The CDR3 bases are TGTGCCAGTGCGGCGCGGGACAGGGTTGATGGCTACACCTTC. The genes are TRBV19 and TRBJ1-2; 9 bases line up with TRBD1. V shed 8 bases, J shed 6 bases, and the junction held 10 bases outside the gene matches. CDR1 and CDR2 (germline): LNHDA, SQIVND (reference sequence). CDR3 length: 14 amino acids.

V usage is TRBV5-6 and J usage is TRBJ1-2; no reliable D call. CDR1 is SGHDT, CDR2 YYEEEE, per germline. This CDR3 comprises 15 residues. Trimming left V 7 bases short and J 5 bases short, with 21 bases between. Here the CDR3 DNA reads TGTGCCAGCGCTAACAGCTTCATCGGAGGGTATGGCTACACCTTC. Translation: CASANSFIGGYGYTF.

The chain employs TRBV7-9 and TRBJ1-1, with D hard to call. Trimming left V 4 bases short and J 3 bases short, with 18 bases between. The germline V gene has CDR1 SEHNR and CDR2 FQNEAQ (reference sequence). There are 16 residues in the CDR3. This chain's CDR3 is CASSSTGFPHYTEAFF. The CDR3 coding sequence is TGTGCCAGCAGCTCGACGGGGTTTCCTCACTACACTGAAGCTTTCTTT.

The CDR3 nucleotides read TGTGCCAGCAGTTACTCACAGGGGTCTGTAGCTTTCTTT. Its protein product is CASSYSQGSVAFF. J is TRBJ1-1 and V is TRBV6-2 or TRBV6-3, with 7 bases identical to TRBD1. Germline assignment: CDR1 MNHEY and CDR2 SVGEGT. CDR3 length: 13 amino acids. The trim removed 0 bases at V and 10 bases at J, leaving 5 bases unmatched.

V usage is TRBV6-1 and J usage is TRBJ2-3; tentatively, D is TRBD1 (5 bases). The CDR3 is 14 residues long. V shed 2 bases and J shed 3 bases, with 9 bases lying between them. Germline V lookup: CDR1 MNHNS, CDR2 SASEGT. CDR3 nucleotides: TGTGCCAGCAGTGAAATTGACAGTACAGATACGCAGTATTTT. This translates into CASSEIDSTDTQYF.

This chain uses TRBV5-1 with TRBJ2-4; D uncertain. Trimming took off 0 bases at V and 0 bases at J, with 7 bases between the two ends. The V gene's germline CDR1 is SGHRS and CDR2 YFSETQ. The length of the CDR3 is 15 residues. CDR3 protein: CASSLAGTAKNIQYF. CDR3 DNA: TGCGCCAGCAGCTTGGCTGGCACAGCCAAAAACATTCAGTACTTC.

This rearrangement joins TRBV11-2 to TRBJ2-3; 12 nucleotides align to TRBD2. The CDR3 has 17 amino acids. Germline V gene data show CDR1 as SGHAT and CDR2 as FQNNGV. V lost 1 base to trimming and J lost 3 bases; unmatched junction nucleotides: 5. CDR3 coding DNA: TGTGCCAGCAGCTTAGTAGTGCTAGCGGGGGGGACAGATACGCAGTATTTT. This codes for CASSLVVLAGGTDTQYF.

This rearrangement joins TRBV19 to TRBJ2-3, with 12 bases identical to TRBD2. The ends lost 3 bases at V and 6 bases at J; junction bases unmatched: 10. This CDR3 has 17 residues. Germline V gene sequence: CDR1 LNHDA, CDR2 SQIVND (reference sequence). The CDR3 is CASSMGRTSGAGDTQYF. The CDR3 bases are TGTGCCAGTAGTATGGGGAGGACTAGCGGGGCCGGGGATACGCAGTATTTT.

This chain joins TRBV28 and TRBJ1-5, with D hard to call. The CDR3 loop spans 15 amino acids. The germline V gene has CDR1 MDHEN and CDR2 SYDVKM. The V end lost 6 bases, the J end lost 0 bases, and 12 bases lay between the germline ends. The CDR3 DNA sequence: TGTGCCAGCAGCCCAAAACGGGTTAGCAATCAGCCCCAGCATTTT. Its protein is CASSPKRVSNQPQHF. Full variable domain (remainder filled in from reference TRBV28 and TRBJ1-5): DVKVTQSSRYLVKRTGEKVFLECVQDMDHENMFWYRQDPGLGLRLIYFSYDVKMKEKGDIPEGYSVSREKKERFSLILESASTNQTSMYLCASSPKRVSNQPQHFGDGTRLSIL.

A few counts support this clone. This chain connects TRBV4-1 to TRBJ2-7, with a tentative D call TRBD2 (5 bases). This CDR3 region has 15 residues. Trimming removed 0 bases at V and 1 base at J, with 10 bases between. CDR1 and CDR2 from the germline V gene are MGHRA and YSYEKL. CDR3 protein: CASSQDDGNSYEQYF. The CDR3 DNA is TGCGCCAGCAGCCAAGATGACGGGAATTCCTACGAGCAGTACTTC.

The sample holds one count of this clone. V usage is TRBV7-2 and J usage is TRBJ2-5; 14 bases map to TRBD2. V was clipped by 7 bases and J by 3 bases; unmatched bases: 10. CDR3 length: 17 residues. CDR1 is SGHTA and CDR2 is FQGNSA in the germline V gene. CDR3 sequence (DNA): TGTGCCAGCATCCCCGGGGGACTAGCGGGGGTTGAAGAGACCCAGTACTTC. Its protein is CASIPGGLAGVEETQYF.

The chain couples TRBV5-1 to TRBJ2-5, with unresolved D. Deletions cut 8 bases from V and 5 bases from J, with 19 bases between. The germline CDR1 and CDR2 sequences are SGHRS and YFSETQ. The CDR3 has 14 amino acids. The CDR3 sequence: CASLLGPGTETQYF. CDR3 coding DNA: TGCGCCAGTCTCTTGGGCCCTGGAACGGAGACCCAGTACTTC.

This chain uses TRBV27 with TRBJ1-1, with 9 bases lining up with TRBD1. After removal of 5 bases from V and 6 bases from J, the junction contained 4 bases not matched to a gene. Germline V gene sequence: CDR1 MNHEY, CDR2 SMNVEV (reference sequence). The CDR3 loop spans 13 amino acids. This CDR3 is CASSRGQGPEAFF. The CDR3 DNA reads as TGTGCCAGCAGTAGGGGACAGGGCCCTGAAGCTTTCTTT.

This chain connects TRBV6-1 to TRBJ1-5; D perhaps matches TRBD1 (5 bases). CDR3 length equals 14 residues. From germline, CDR1 is MNHNS and CDR2 SASEGT. V was shortened by 1 base and J by 6 bases, with 10 bases between the two germline ends. The CDR3 region has the DNA TGTGCCAGCAGTGAAGAGGGGTACTTTCAGCCCCAGCATTTT. Translating gives CASSEEGYFQPQHF.

This chain uses TRBV11-2 with TRBJ2-5; 10 positions match TRBD2. This CDR3 region has 16 residues. Germline V gene sequence: CDR1 SGHAT, CDR2 FQNNGV. Losses at the gene ends were 5 bases for V and 2 bases for J; bases not matched to a gene: 8. The CDR3 region is CASSPRPSGGQETQYF. In DNA form, the CDR3 reads TGTGCCAGCAGCCCCCGGCCTAGCGGGGGACAAGAGACCCAGTACTTC.